The entry that follows covers one T cell receptor beta chain sequence. The antigen remains undetermined. The gene names given are mouse names. Coverage ceases 1 residue before the CDR3 finishes, and the germline J gene fills in the end. This entry belongs to a study of tissue T cells after allogeneic stem cell transplantation. Study observations and caveats: The patient cohort was small and clinically heterogeneous, with limited sampling depth. Some tissue clones might be persisting host cells; their alloreactivity or antigen specificity was not determined. Across patients, clones rarely overlapped, yet motif clusters were shared tissue-specifically.

Germline lookup yields CDR1 FNHDT and CDR2 SITEND (reference sequence). V was clipped by 8 bases and J by 5 bases, with 13 bases between them. The CDR3 is made up of 12 amino acids. Sequenced by immunoSEQ multiplex PCR; TCRdb stores in-frame clones only, minus some. Counted here are about 21,000 clones, about 70% occurring once; the ten biggest clones make up roughly 0.41%. The TCR originated in a female BALB/c mouse in good health. MHC haplotype: H2-d. This chain uses TRBV19 with TRBJ1-1; D not certain. Sequenced: blood. The sequenced CDR3 bases are TGTGCCAGACCCATGGTGGTGACAGAAGTCTTC. Translation gives CARPMVVTEVF. The CDR3 as a whole reads CARPMVVTEVFF.